This is a list of T cell receptor beta chains from one sample in a study of shared clonotypes between healthy human individuals. Here immunoSEQ multiplex PCR was the method, and the copy in TCRdb shows in-frame clones only, minus some. The sample has around 640,000 clones, about 95% seen once. Sequences were obtained from naive CD8+ T cells sorted from blood. These receptors were obtained from a woman aged 30 to 39 in good health. Both conserved end residues are part of each CDR3. D genes are given only for firm matches. The size entry is marked missing in some rows and otherwise reads once, few, many or a size class.

.	.	TRBV28	17	TRBJ1-5	TGTGCCAGCAGTGCCCCGGGGGGGGGCGCGGGCAATCAGCCCCAGCATTTT	CASSAPGGGAGNQPQHF
.	.	TRBV28	14	TRBJ2-2	TGTGCCAGCAGCTCCCTCACTAGTCCCGGGGAGCTGTTTTTT	CASSSLTSPGELFF
TRBD2	.	TRBV4-2	17	TRBJ2-7	TGTGCCAGCAGCCAAGAATTGTGGGAGGGTAGCTCCTACGAGCAGTACTTC	CASSQELWEGSSYEQYF
.	.	TRBV28	14	TRBJ2-1	TGTGCCAGCAATAAGGGGGGGCCTTACAATGAGCAGTTCTTC	CASNKGGPYNEQFF
TRBD2	.	TRBV9	16	TRBJ2-1	TGTGCCAGCAGCGCCCAGGCAGGACTAGCGTCGGCTGAGCAGTTCTTC	CASSAQAGLASAEQFF
.	.	TRBV19	12	TRBJ1-5	TGTGCCAGTAGTATAGGTCGGCTTCCCCAGCATTTT	CASSIGRLPQHF
.	.	TRBV27	14	TRBJ2-7	TGTGCCAGCAGTTTGACGAGAAGTAAATACGAGCAGTACTTC	CASSLTRSKYEQYF
.	.	TRBV10-1	14	TRBJ1-1	TGCGCCAGCAGTGATGAACCCATGAACACTGAAGCTTTCTTT	CASSDEPMNTEAFF
.	.	TRBV14	14	TRBJ1-2	TGTGCCAGCAGCTGGCGGGGGGACCTATATGGCTACACCTTC	CASSWRGDLYGYTF
.	.	TRBV5-6	13	TRBJ1-2	TGTGCCAGCAGTCAAGGGGGGGCCTATGGCTACACCTTC	CASSQGGAYGYTF
TRBD2	.	TRBV4-2	17	TRBJ2-2	TGTGCCAGCAGCCAAGAAGAGGGCGGGAGATATACCGGGGAGCTGTTTTTT	CASSQEEGGRYTGELFF
.	.	TRBV9	16	TRBJ2-1	TGTGCCAGCAGCGTAGAAGGCAGAAGCTCCTACAATGAGCAGTTCTTC	CASSVEGRSSYNEQFF
TRBD1	.	TRBV28	14	TRBJ2-7	TGTGCCAGCAGCCCAAGAATCAGGGGGTACGAGCAGTACTTC	CASSPRIRGYEQYF
.	.	TRBV5-1	13	TRBJ1-2	TGCGCCAGCAGGGTGGAGGGGCTCTCTGGCTACACCTTC	CASRVEGLSGYTF
.	.	TRBV19	16	TRBJ1-1	TGTGCCAGTACCCCTTTCTCGAGTTGGGCGAACACTGAAGCTTTCTTT	CASTPFSSWANTEAFF
.	once	TRBV27	13	TRBJ1-1	TGTGCCAGCAGCCCCGACGGTAACACTGAAGCTTTCTTT	CASSPDGNTEAFF
TRBD2	.	TRBV7-9	16	TRBJ2-1	TGTGCCAGCAGCCCCCGGACTAGCGGGGCCTACAATGAGCAGTTCTTC	CASSPRTSGAYNEQFF
.	.	TRBV13	16	TRBJ2-7	TGTGCCAGCAGCTTGGCTGCCAGGAATATGGGCTACGAGCAGTACTTC	CASSLAARNMGYEQYF
TRBD2	.	TRBV4-2	16	TRBJ2-3	TGTGCCAGCAGCCAAGATTTAGCGGGAGATCAAGATACGCAGTATTTT	CASSQDLAGDQDTQYF
TRBD1	.	TRBV10-2	15	TRBJ2-7	TGCGCCAGCAGTGAGCCGATGGGACAGGCACACGAGCAGTACTTC	CASSEPMGQAHEQYF
.	.	TRBV13	16	TRBJ1-1	TGTGCCAGCAGCTTAGTCGCCGGGACGGGGAACACTGAAGCTTTCTTT	CASSLVAGTGNTEAFF
.	.	TRBV5-1	13	TRBJ1-1	TGCGCCAGCAGCTCTAGATCCAACACTGAAGCTTTCTTT	CASSSRSNTEAFF
.	few	TRBV9	15	TRBJ1-5	TGTGCCAGCAGCGTAGGGTTCGGGGGCAATCAGCCCCAGCATTTT	CASSVGFGGNQPQHF
TRBD1	.	TRBV6-5	14	TRBJ1-1	TGTGCCAGCAGGGGCGGGACAGAATCGTTCGAAGCTTTCTTT	CASRGGTESFEAFF
TRBD2	.	TRBV30	14	TRBJ2-3	TGTGCCTGGGGACTAGCGGCTAGCACAGATACGCAGTATTTT	CAWGLAASTDTQYF
.	few	TRBV7-2	14	TRBJ1-4	TGTGCCAGTGGAACAGGGCGCATTGATGAAAAACTGTTTTTT	CASGTGRIDEKLFF
.	.	TRBV13	15	TRBJ1-6	TGTGCCAGCAGCTCCGGGACTTCCGTTTCTACACCCCTCCACTTT	CASSSGTSVSTPLHF
.	.	TRBV15	17	TRBJ2-7	TGTGCCACCAGCAGATTCCCCGGGAGTGGGGGCAACTACGAGCAGTACTTC	CATSRFPGSGGNYEQYF
.	.	TRBV27	15	TRBJ2-5	TGTGCCAGCAGTATCGGAACGCGGCCCGGGGAGACCCAGTACTTC	CASSIGTRPGETQYF
TRBD1	.	TRBV19	14	TRBJ2-7	TGTGCCAGTAGTTTTACCGGGACAGGCTACGAGCAGTACTTC	CASSFTGTGYEQYF
.	.	TRBV27	16	TRBJ2-1	TGTGCCAGCAGTTTATCCCTTCACAATAGCTACAATGAGCAGTTCTTC	CASSLSLHNSYNEQFF
TRBD1	.	TRBV28	15	TRBJ1-5	TGTGCCAGCATACGGACAGGGGTGAAGAGGCAGCCCCAGCATTTT	CASIRTGVKRQPQHF
TRBD1	.	TRBV6-6	14	TRBJ2-7	TGTGCCAGCAGTCCACAGGGGGCGGCCTACGAGCAGTACTTC	CASSPQGAAYEQYF
.	once	TRBV28	15	TRBJ2-7	TGTGCCAGCAGTTTAGGAGGACAAGGCCTCCATCAGCAGTACTTC	CASSLGGQGLHQQYF
.	.	TRBV5-1	14	TRBJ2-1	TGCGCCAGCAGCCCCAGCTGGAAGTACAATGAGCAGTTCTTC	CASSPSWKYNEQFF
TRBD1	.	TRBV10-3	15	TRBJ2-7	TGTGCCATCAGTGGGGGACAGGTCCCCACCTACGAGCAGTACTTC	CAISGGQVPTYEQYF
TRBD1	.	TRBV5-8	15	TRBJ2-2	TGTGCCAGCAGCTCCGGACAGGGGAACACCGGGGAGCTGTTTTTT	CASSSGQGNTGELFF
TRBD1	.	TRBV27	16	TRBJ1-4	TGTGCCAGCAGTTTATCAACCAGGGGGCTAAGGGAAAAACTGTTTTTT	CASSLSTRGLREKLFF
.	.	TRBV6-5	14	TRBJ2-7	TGTGCCAGCAGTATCGGGGCCGGGGACTACGAGCAGTACTTC	CASSIGAGDYEQYF
.	.	TRBV5-8	13	TRBJ1-2	TGTGCCAGCAGCTTCGGAGTGCACTATGGCTACACCTTC	CASSFGVHYGYTF
TRBD1	.	TRBV2	18	TRBJ1-5	TGTGCCAGCACTGGGGCGAAGGCCAGGGGGCTCGGGAATCAGCCCCAGCATTTT	CASTGAKARGLGNQPQHF
TRBD2	.	TRBV5-6	17	TRBJ2-7	TGTGCCAGCAGCCCATCTATCCGTGGACTAGCGCTAGATGAGCAGTACTTC	CASSPSIRGLALDEQYF
TRBD2	.	TRBV7-2	13	TRBJ2-7	TGTGCCAGCAGCGAGACTAGCGGGTACGAGCAGTACTTC	CASSETSGYEQYF
TRBD2	.	TRBV10-3	14	TRBJ2-1	TGTGCCATCAGCGAGGGACTAGCCCTCAATGAGCAGTTCTTC	CAISEGLALNEQFF
.	.	TRBV28	11	TRBJ1-4	TGTGCCAGCAGGCGCGGGGAAAAACTGTTTTTT	CASRRGEKLFF
.	.	TRBV13	14	TRBJ1-2	TGTGCCAGCAGCCCCTCGGTGGGGACCTATGGCTACACCTTC	CASSPSVGTYGYTF
.	.	TRBV29-1	13	TRBJ1-1	TGCAGCGTTGGCGAGGGGCTTCGAACTGAAGCTTTCTTT	CSVGEGLRTEAFF
TRBD1	few	TRBV27	13	TRBJ2-7	TGTGCCAGCAGTCCCGGGACAGGGGGCGAGCAGTACTTC	CASSPGTGGEQYF
TRBD1	.	TRBV28	15	TRBJ1-1	TGTGCCAGCAGTCTTGGACAGGGAATGAACACTGAAGCTTTCTTT	CASSLGQGMNTEAFF
TRBD1	.	TRBV5-1	15	TRBJ2-7	TGCGCCAGCAGCTTCCCCGGGACAGGGATGACCGAGCAGTACTTC	CASSFPGTGMTEQYF
.	few	TRBV5-4	13	TRBJ1-1	TGTGCCAGCAGCTCGACAGGTTACACTGAAGCTTTCTTT	CASSSTGYTEAFF
.	.	TRBV4-1	14	TRBJ1-5	TGCGCCAGCAGCCCGTCAACAGTCCGTCAGCCCCAGCATTTT	CASSPSTVRQPQHF
TRBD1	.	TRBV2	17	TRBJ2-3	TGTGCCAGCAGTGAAAAGGGGGCCGTTTCTAGCACAGATACGCAGTATTTT	CASSEKGAVSSTDTQYF
.	.	TRBV27	15	TRBJ1-5	TGTGCCAGCAGTTTAGGAGGAATGAGCAATCAGCCCCAGCATTTT	CASSLGGMSNQPQHF